This TCR beta chain was identified during a study of control samples from healthy donors and cancer patients. This table comes from immunoSEQ multiplex PCR, and its TCRdb copy is limited to in-frame clones, with some not included. This sample has around 58,000 clones, with more than 95% found just once. The ends were cut back, 3 bases at V and 0 bases at J, with 12 bases in the middle. The CDR3 covers 15 residues. Germline CDR1 reads SGDLS; CDR2 reads YYNGEE. Input material: blood. V is TRBV9 and J is TRBJ1-1; D unclear. The source is a young woman in good health. The CDR3 coding sequence is TGTGCCAGCAGCGAGATCGTGAACATGAACACTGAAGCTTTCTTT. Translating gives CASSEIVNMNTEAFF.